Following are 17 T cell receptor beta chains from one sample sequenced in a study of T-cell memory formation after mild COVID-19. TCRdb fed the 5' RACE reads into MiXCR, producing one record per CDR3 protein. The data hold just over 400,000 distinct CDR3 sequences, with 20% to 30% observed a single time. The specimen was PBMCs or a T cell subset sorted from them (not recorded which). The receptors shown here come from an adult woman who had mild COVID-19 (a few samples of this study predate the infection). Cell type and time point are not known.

This clonotype has a count of ten or more. The chain couples TRBV9 to TRBJ2-3; possible D gene TRBD1, 5 bases. The CDR3 loop spans 13 amino acids. The V gene lost 2 bases and the J gene lost 3 bases, with 7 bases spanning the gap. Germline assignment: CDR1 SGDLS and CDR2 YYNGEE. CDR3 sequence (DNA): TGTGCCAGCAGCGTGAGGACAACAGATACGCAGTATTTT. Amino acids: CASSVRTTDTQYF. Together with reference TRBV9 and TRBJ2-3, the CDR3 gives the full variable domain: DSGVTQTPKHLITATGQRVTLRCSPRSGDLSVYWYQQSLDQGLQFLIQYYNGEERAKGNILERFSAQQFPDLHSELNLSSLELGDSALYFCASSVRTTDTQYFGPGTRLTVL.

V usage is TRBV12-3 or TRBV12-4 and J usage is TRBJ1-2; TRBD1 matches at 8 bases. V shed 5 bases and J 8 bases; nucleotides not matched to a gene: 10. This CDR3 has 14 residues. The DNA of the CDR3 is TGTGCCAGCAGTATGACAGGGGTTTTTAGCGGCTACACCTTC. It yields the protein CASSMTGVFSGYTF.

CDR3 coding DNA: TGTGCCAGCAGTTTAAGGGATCTAGCGGGAATCACAGATACGCAGTATTTT. Encoded protein: CASSLRDLAGITDTQYF. The genes are TRBV28 and TRBJ2-3; 9 bases are a match to TRBD2. The J segment lost 2 bases and the V segment lost 2 bases, leaving 8 bases of the junction unmatched. The CDR3 length is 17 residues. Germline CDR1 reads MDHEN; CDR2 reads SYDVKM.

The chain uses TRBV6-5 and TRBJ1-5; D might be TRBD1 (5 bases). Deletions cut 6 bases from V and 5 bases from J, with 14 bases between. The CDR3 is made up of 14 amino acids. Germline V gene sequence: CDR1 MNHEY, CDR2 SVGAGI. CDR3 region: CASSPDSLYQPQHF. CDR3 nucleotides: TGTGCCAGCAGCCCTGACAGTTTGTATCAGCCCCAGCATTTT.

This clonotype was counted only a few times. J is TRBJ2-1 and V is TRBV30; D not resolved. The CDR3 sequence is 11 residues long. Trimming stripped 2 bases from V and 9 bases from J, with 8 bases between. From germline, CDR1 is GTSNPN and CDR2 SVGIG (reference sequence). CDR3 amino acids: CAWSKTIEQFF. The CDR3 region has the DNA TGTGCCTGGAGTAAGACAATTGAGCAGTTCTTC.

This clonotype was counted between two and nine times. Written as DNA, the CDR3 is TGTGCCTGGAGTGCGAGATACAATGAGCAGTTCTTC. Amino acid sequence: CAWSARYNEQFF. This chain connects TRBV30 to TRBJ2-1; no clear D. Looked up from germline, CDR1 is GTSNPN and CDR2 is SVGIG (reference sequence). Trimming took 1 base from V and 4 from J, leaving 5 bases between them. There are 12 residues in the CDR3.

This clonotype was seen once. The genes are TRBV4-3 and TRBJ2-3; possible D gene TRBD2, 6 bases. This CDR3 has 15 residues. Germline CDR1 and CDR2: LGHNA and YSLEER. V was pared by 5 bases and J by 1 base, with 13 bases between. The CDR3 DNA reads TGCGCCAGCAGCAACCGGGACTGGGGCACAGATACGCAGTATTTT. As protein: CASSNRDWGTDTQYF.

This clonotype was seen more than once but under ten times. The V and J genes are TRBV3-1 and TRBJ2-7, with 13 bases fitting TRBD2. The CDR3 contains 17 residues. The germline gives CDR1 LGHDT, CDR2 YNNKEL (reference sequence). After removal of 3 bases from V and 3 bases from J, the junction contained 8 bases not matched to a gene. The CDR3 coding sequence is TGTGCCAGCAGCCACGGGCGGACTAGCGGGAGAATCTACGAGCAGTACTTC. Its translation: CASSHGRTSGRIYEQYF.

This clonotype has a handful of counts. As DNA, the CDR3 is TGTGCCAGCAGTGAATACGGGACAGGGGCCTACGAGCAGTACTTC. It encodes CASSEYGTGAYEQYF. V and J are TRBV12-3 or TRBV12-4 and TRBJ2-7; 10 bases are a match to TRBD1. The CDR3 contains 15 residues. Trimming removed 5 bases from V and 2 bases from J; junction bases left unmatched: 6.

Only a few counts were recorded for this clonotype. The genes are TRBV19 and TRBJ2-7, with TRBD1 matching over 11 bases. The CDR3 consists of 14 residues. The junction had 2 bases not matched to a gene; V was cut back by 4 bases and J by 3 bases. CDR1 LNHDA and CDR2 SQIVND come from the germline V gene (reference sequence). This CDR3 is CASSTGTGGYEQYF. CDR3 nucleotide sequence: TGTGCCAGTAGTACCGGGACAGGGGGCTACGAGCAGTACTTC. The variable domain in full, with the rest retrieved from reference TRBV19 and TRBJ2-7, is DGGITQSPKYLFRKEGQNVTLSCEQNLNHDAMYWYRQDPGQGLRLIYYSQIVNDFQKGDIAEGYSVSREKKESFPLTVTSAQKNPTAFYLCASSTGTGGYEQYFGPGTRLTVT.

This clonotype occurred a few times. This chain joins TRBV30 and TRBJ1-1; 8 bases agree with TRBD1. Germline trimming cut 0 bases from V and 6 bases from J; bases unmatched to any gene: 6. This CDR3 region has 14 residues. Germline CDR1 GTSNPN, CDR2 SVGIG (reference sequence). The CDR3 DNA follows: TGTGCCTGGAGTGTAGGTGACAGGGGCGCTGAAGCTTTCTTT. Amino acids: CAWSVGDRGAEAFF.

CDR3: CASSDSGGLVRNEQYF. CDR3 bases: TGCGCCAGCAGCGACAGCGGGGGATTGGTGAGGAACGAGCAGTACTTC. The V and J genes are TRBV4-1 and TRBJ2-7; 8 bases agree with TRBD2. Trimming cost V 5 bases and J 5 bases; bases outside gene matches: 14. The V gene's germline CDR1 is MGHRA and CDR2 YSYEKL. The CDR3 totals 16 residues.

The chain has TRBV9 and TRBJ2-7; D might be TRBD1 (6 bases). The germline V gene has CDR1 SGDLS and CDR2 YYNGEE. V shed 2 bases and J shed 3 bases, with 24 bases lying between them. This CDR3 is 18 amino acids long. The CDR3 loop reads CASSVGGTTWTAYYEQYF. In DNA form, the CDR3 reads TGTGCCAGCAGCGTGGGTGGGACGACATGGACAGCCTACTACGAGCAGTACTTC.

This chain connects TRBV29-1 to TRBJ1-1; TRBD1 is a possible D gene (5 bases). The ends were cut back, 7 bases at V and 0 bases at J, with 9 bases in the middle. CDR1 SQVTM and CDR2 ANQGSEA come from the germline V gene. The CDR3 totals 12 residues. DNA of the CDR3: TGCAGCGCGAGACAGATGAACACTGAAGCTTTCTTT. Its protein is CSARQMNTEAFF.

This clonotype turned up a few times. This chain links TRBV20-1 with TRBJ2-7; possible D gene TRBD1, 5 bases. The CDR3 spans 14 residues. The germline V gene encodes CDR1 DFQATT and CDR2 SNEGSKA (reference sequence). V gave up 3 bases and J gave up 1 base, with 13 bases separating them. Here the CDR3 reads CSARTVLPSYEQYF. The DNA for the CDR3 is TGCAGTGCTAGGACAGTCCTACCTTCCTACGAGCAGTACTTC.

The gene calls are TRBV9 and TRBJ2-5; perhaps TRBD1 as D (6 bases). Trimming took 3 bases from V and 4 from J, leaving 13 bases between them. The CDR3 has 14 residues. Per the germline V gene, CDR1 is SGDLS and CDR2 is YYNGEE. CDR3 region: CASSEGDRLETQYF. DNA for the CDR3: TGTGCCAGCAGCGAGGGAGACAGGTTAGAGACCCAGTACTTC.

The chain combines TRBV30 with TRBJ2-2, with 7 bases lining up with TRBD1. V was pared by 3 bases and J by 5 bases, with 6 bases of the junction left unmatched. This CDR3 has 14 residues. Germline values: CDR1 GTSNPN, CDR2 SVGIG (reference sequence). The CDR3 bases are TGTGCCTGGAGGTCAGGGGGATGGACCGGGGAGCTGTTTTTT. This encodes CAWRSGGWTGELFF.